The sequence of this TCR beta chain was determined in a study of beta chain features in type 1 diabetes. Study outcomes and limitations: Shorter TCRB CDR3s, moderately but significantly so, were found in Type 1 diabetes patients in all four CD4+ subsets.

Sequencing targeted expressed TCRB transcripts, as all isolated RNA had been reverse transcribed. The table came from immunoSEQ multiplex PCR; TCRdb's copy has only in-frame clones and leaves some out. Of 200,000 to 250,000 clones listed, 9.6% are singletons. Worth noting for this clone: The target antigen is unknown.

The CDR3 runs to 13 residues. V was pared by 3 bases and J by 5 bases, with 11 bases between. Germline-derived CDR1 and CDR2 are GTSNPN and SVGIG (reference sequence). This chain joins TRBV30 and TRBJ1-5; maybe TRBD1 (6 bases). Sample: naive CD4+ T cells from blood. The TCR was taken from a woman younger than 35 in good health. The CDR3 loop is CAWSFRGDQPQHF. For the CDR3, the DNA is TGTGCCTGGAGCTTCAGGGGCGATCAGCCCCAGCATTTT.